The clone carrying this TCR beta chain showed up many times. Its antigen is still unknown. Scientists made TCR beta libraries using quantitative 5'-RACE with molecular barcodes. One entry per CDR3 protein results from TCRdb running MiXCR on the 5' RACE reads. Here the sample spans fewer than 50,000 distinct CDR3 sequences, 11% being singletons. The germline gives CDR1 SGHRS, CDR2 YFSETQ. The J segment lost 4 bases and the V segment lost 4 bases, leaving 7 bases of the junction unmatched. CDR3 length equals 15 residues. The sample belongs to a study of CD8 T cells in ankylosing spondylitis. Notes on the study in general: Seemingly characteristic of ankylosing spondylitis blood was a TCR beta motif consisting of 7 or 8 highly homologous variants.

The clonotype was recovered from a male donor with ankylosing spondylitis or in good health (not recorded which). This chain connects TRBV5-1 to TRBJ2-1; TRBD1 matches at 8 bases. Sequencing input: blood, either unsorted or a sorted T cell fraction (not recorded which). The CDR3 spells CASSQEGQEYNEQFF. In DNA form, the CDR3 reads TGCGCCAGCAGCCAGGAGGGACAGGAGTACAATGAGCAGTTCTTC.